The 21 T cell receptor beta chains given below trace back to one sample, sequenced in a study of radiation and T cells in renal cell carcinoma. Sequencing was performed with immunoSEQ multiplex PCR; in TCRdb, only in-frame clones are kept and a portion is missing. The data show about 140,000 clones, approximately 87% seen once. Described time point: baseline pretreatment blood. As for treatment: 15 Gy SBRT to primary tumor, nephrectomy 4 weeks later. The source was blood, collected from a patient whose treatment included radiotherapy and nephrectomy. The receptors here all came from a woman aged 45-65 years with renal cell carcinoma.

The CDR3 DNA reads as TGTGCCACTCGTACTGTCTATAATTCACCCCTCCACTTT. Amino acid sequence: CATRTVYNSPLHF. The chain combines TRBV10-3 with TRBJ1-6; no clear D gene. The CDR3 totals 13 residues. V shed 10 bases and J shed 3 bases, with 10 bases lying between them. Germline V gives CDR1 ENHRY, CDR2 SYGVKD.

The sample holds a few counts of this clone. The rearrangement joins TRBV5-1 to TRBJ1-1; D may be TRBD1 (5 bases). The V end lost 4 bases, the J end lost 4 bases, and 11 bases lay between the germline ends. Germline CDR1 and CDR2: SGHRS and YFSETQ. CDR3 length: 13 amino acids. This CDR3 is CASSPRGSTEAFF. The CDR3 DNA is TGCGCCAGCAGCCCACGGGGGAGCACTGAAGCTTTCTTT.

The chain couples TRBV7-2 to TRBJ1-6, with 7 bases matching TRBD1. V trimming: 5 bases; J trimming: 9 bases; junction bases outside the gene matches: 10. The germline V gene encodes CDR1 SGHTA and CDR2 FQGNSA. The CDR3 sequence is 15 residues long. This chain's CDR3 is CASSPYEAGGSPLHF. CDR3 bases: TGTGCCAGCAGCCCCTATGAGGCAGGGGGTTCACCCCTCCACTTT.

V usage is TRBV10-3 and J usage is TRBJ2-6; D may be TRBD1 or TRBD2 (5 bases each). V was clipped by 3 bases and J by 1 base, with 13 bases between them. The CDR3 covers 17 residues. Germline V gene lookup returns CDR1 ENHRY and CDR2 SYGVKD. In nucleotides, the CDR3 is TGTGCCATCAGTGACGGTGGGGGAACTTCTGGGGCCAACGTCCTGACTTTC. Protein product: CAISDGGGTSGANVLTF.

CDR3 sequence (DNA): TGTGCCAGCAGACGGGGACAGGGGAACTCCTACGAGCAGTACTTC. It encodes CASRRGQGNSYEQYF. The chain has TRBV14 and TRBJ2-7; 10 bases are shared with TRBD1. Germline V lookup: CDR1 SGHDN, CDR2 FVKESK. There are 15 residues in the CDR3. V shed 6 bases, J shed 0 bases, and the junction held 5 bases outside the gene matches.

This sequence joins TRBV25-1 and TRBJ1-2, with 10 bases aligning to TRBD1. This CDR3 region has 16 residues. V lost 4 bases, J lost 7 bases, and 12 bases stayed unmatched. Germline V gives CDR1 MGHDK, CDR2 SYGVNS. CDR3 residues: CASSVLGGQGSSGYTF. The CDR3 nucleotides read TGTGCCAGCAGTGTTCTAGGGGGACAGGGGAGTTCTGGCTACACCTTC.

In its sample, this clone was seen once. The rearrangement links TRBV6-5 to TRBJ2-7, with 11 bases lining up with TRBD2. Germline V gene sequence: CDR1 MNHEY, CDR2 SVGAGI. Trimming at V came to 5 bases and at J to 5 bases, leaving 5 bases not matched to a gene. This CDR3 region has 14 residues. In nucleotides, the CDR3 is TGTGCCAGCAGTACGACTAGCGGGAACAACGAGCAGTACTTC. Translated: CASSTTSGNNEQYF.

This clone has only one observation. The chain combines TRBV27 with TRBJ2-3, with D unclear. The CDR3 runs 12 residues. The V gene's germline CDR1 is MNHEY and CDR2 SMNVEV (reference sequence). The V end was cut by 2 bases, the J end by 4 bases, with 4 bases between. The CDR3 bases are TGTGCCAGCAGTTTACTTCCAGATACGCAGTATTTT. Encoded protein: CASSLLPDTQYF.

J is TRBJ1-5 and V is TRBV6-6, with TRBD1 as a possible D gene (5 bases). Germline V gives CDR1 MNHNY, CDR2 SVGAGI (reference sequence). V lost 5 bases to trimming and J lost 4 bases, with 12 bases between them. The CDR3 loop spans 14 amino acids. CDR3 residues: CASSGGTANQPQHF. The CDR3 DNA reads TGTGCCAGCAGTGGCGGGACGGCAAATCAGCCCCAGCATTTT.

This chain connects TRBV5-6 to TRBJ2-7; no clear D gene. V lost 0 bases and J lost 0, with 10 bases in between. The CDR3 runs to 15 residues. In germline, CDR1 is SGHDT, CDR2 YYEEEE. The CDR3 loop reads CASSLVWEISYEQYF. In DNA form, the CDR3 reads TGTGCCAGCAGCTTGGTATGGGAAATCTCCTACGAGCAGTACTTC.

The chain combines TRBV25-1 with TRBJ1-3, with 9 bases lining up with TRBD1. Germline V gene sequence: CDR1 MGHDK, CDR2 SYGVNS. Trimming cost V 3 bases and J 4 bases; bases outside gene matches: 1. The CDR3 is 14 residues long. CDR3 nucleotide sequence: TGTGCCAGCAGTGAGGGACAGGGAGGAAACACCATATATTTT. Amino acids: CASSEGQGGNTIYF.

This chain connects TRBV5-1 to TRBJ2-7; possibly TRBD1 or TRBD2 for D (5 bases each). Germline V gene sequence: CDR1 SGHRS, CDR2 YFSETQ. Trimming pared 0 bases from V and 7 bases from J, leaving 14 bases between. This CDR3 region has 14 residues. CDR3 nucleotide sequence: TGCGCCAGCAGCTTGGCCCCAGGGACGGGGGAGCAGTACTTC. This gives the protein CASSLAPGTGEQYF.

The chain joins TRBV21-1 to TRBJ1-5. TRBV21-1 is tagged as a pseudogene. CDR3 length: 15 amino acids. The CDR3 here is CASSLFDGNNQPQHF. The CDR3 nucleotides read TGTGCCAGCAGTCTTTTTGACGGGAATAATCAGCCCCAGCATTTT.

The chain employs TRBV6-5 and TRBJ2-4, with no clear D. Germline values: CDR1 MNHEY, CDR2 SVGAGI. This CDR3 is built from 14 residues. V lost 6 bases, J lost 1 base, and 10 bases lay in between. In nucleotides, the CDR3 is TGTGCCAGCAGGGTGGATACGGCCAAAAACATTCAGTACTTC. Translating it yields CASRVDTAKNIQYF.

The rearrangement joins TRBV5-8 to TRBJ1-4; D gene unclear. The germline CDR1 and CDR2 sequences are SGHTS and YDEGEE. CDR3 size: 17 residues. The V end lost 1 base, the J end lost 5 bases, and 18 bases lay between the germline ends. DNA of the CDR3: TGTGCCAGCAGCTTGACCCCTCCGGGCGGACTGAATGAAAAACTGTTTTTT. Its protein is CASSLTPPGGLNEKLFF.

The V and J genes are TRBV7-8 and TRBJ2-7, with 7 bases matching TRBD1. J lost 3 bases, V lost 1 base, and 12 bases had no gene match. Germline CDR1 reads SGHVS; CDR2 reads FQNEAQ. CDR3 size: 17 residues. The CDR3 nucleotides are TGTGCCAGCAGCTTAGGTAAACCGGGACAGATAGGCTACGAGCAGTACTTC. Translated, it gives CASSLGKPGQIGYEQYF.

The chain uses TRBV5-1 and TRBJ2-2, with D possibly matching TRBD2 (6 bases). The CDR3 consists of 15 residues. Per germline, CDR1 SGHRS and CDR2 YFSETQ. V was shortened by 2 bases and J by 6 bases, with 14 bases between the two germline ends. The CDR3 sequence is CASSFSVSGAGELFF. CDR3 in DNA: TGCGCCAGCAGCTTCTCTGTCTCGGGGGCCGGGGAGCTGTTTTTT.

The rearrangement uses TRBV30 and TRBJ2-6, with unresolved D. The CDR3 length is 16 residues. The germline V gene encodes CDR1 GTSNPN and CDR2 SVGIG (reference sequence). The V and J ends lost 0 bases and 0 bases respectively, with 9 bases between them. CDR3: CAWSVLSLSGANVLTF. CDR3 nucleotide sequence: TGTGCCTGGAGTGTACTCAGCCTCTCTGGGGCCAACGTCCTGACTTTC.

The CDR3 nucleotides are TGTGCCAGCACGGACAAACTCTACGAGCAGTACTTC. As protein: CASTDKLYEQYF. The chain joins TRBV27 to TRBJ2-7, with a weak D call TRBD1 (5 bases). Per the germline V gene, CDR1 is MNHEY and CDR2 is SMNVEV (reference sequence). This CDR3 contains 12 residues. V lost 7 bases and J lost 3, with 10 bases in between.

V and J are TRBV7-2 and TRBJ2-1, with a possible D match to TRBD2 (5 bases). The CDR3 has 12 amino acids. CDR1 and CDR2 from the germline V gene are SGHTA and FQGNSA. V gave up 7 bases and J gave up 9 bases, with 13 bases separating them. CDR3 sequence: CASTQLGLEQFF. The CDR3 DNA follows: TGTGCCAGCACTCAACTAGGTCTTGAGCAGTTCTTC. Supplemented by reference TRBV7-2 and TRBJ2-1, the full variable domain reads GAGVSQSPSNKVTEKGKDVELRCDPISGHTALYWYRQSLGQGLEFLIYFQGNSAPDKSGLPSDRFSAERTGGSVSTLTIQRTQQEDSAVYLCASTQLGLEQFFGPGTRLTVL.

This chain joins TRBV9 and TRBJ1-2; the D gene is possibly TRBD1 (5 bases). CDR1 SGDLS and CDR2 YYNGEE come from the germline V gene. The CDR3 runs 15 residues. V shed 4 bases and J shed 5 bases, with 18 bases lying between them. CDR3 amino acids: CASSMPHSSGYGYTF. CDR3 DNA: TGTGCCAGCAGCATGCCACATTCTTCAGGGTATGGCTACACCTTC. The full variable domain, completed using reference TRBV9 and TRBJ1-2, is DSGVTQTPKHLITATGQRVTLRCSPRSGDLSVYWYQQSLDQGLQFLIQYYNGEERAKGNILERFSAQQFPDLHSELNLSSLELGDSALYFCASSMPHSSGYGYTFGSGTRLTVV.